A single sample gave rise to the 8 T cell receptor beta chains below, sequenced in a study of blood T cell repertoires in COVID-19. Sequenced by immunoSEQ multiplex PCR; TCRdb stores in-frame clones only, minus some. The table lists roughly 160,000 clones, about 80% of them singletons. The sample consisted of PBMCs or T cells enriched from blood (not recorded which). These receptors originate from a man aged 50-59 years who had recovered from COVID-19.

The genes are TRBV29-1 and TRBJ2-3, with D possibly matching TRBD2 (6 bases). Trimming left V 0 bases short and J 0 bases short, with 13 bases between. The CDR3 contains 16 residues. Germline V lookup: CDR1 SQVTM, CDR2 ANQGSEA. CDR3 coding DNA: TGCAGCGTTGAAGAGAGATTAGCGGAAAGCACAGATACGCAGTATTTT. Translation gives CSVEERLAESTDTQYF.

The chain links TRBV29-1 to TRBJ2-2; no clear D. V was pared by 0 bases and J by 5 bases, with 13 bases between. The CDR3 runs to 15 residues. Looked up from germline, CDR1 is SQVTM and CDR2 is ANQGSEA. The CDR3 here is CSVEDLSWRTGELFF. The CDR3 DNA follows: TGCAGCGTTGAAGATCTGAGTTGGAGAACCGGGGAGCTGTTTTTT.

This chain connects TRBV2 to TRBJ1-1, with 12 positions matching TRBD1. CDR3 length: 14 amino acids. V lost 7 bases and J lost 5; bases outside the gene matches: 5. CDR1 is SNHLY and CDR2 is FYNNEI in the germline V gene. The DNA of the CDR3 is TGTGCCAGCAAGGGACAGGGGGCGAGGACTGAAGCTTTCTTT. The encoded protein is CASKGQGARTEAFF.

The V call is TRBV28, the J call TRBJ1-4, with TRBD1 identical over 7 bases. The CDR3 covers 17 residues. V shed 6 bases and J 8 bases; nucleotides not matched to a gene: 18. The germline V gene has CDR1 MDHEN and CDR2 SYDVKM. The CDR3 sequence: CASRPDRVRGLGEKLFF. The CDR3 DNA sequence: TGTGCCAGCAGGCCAGACAGGGTCCGGGGCCTCGGCGAAAAACTGTTTTTT.

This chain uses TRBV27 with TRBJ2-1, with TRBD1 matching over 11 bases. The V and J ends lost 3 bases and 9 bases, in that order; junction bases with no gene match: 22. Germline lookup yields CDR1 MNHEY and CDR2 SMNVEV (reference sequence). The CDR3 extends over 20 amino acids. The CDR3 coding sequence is TGTGCCAGCAGTTTGCAGCGTCAATCTAGGACAGGGGGCGCCCGGGGTGAGCAGTTCTTC. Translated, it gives CASSLQRQSRTGGARGEQFF.

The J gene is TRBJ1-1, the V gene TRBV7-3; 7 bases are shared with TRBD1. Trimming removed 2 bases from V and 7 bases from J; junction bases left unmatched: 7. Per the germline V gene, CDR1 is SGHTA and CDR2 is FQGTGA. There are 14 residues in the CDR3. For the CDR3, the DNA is TGTGCCAGCAGCTTAGGGACAGAGCACTATGAAGCTTTCTTT. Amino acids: CASSLGTEHYEAFF. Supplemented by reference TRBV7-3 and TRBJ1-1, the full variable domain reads GAGVSQTPSNKVTEKGKYVELRCDPISGHTALYWYRQSLGQGPEFLIYFQGTGAADDSGLPNDRFFAVRPEGSVSTLKIQRTERGDSAVYLCASSLGTEHYEAFFGQGTRLTVV.

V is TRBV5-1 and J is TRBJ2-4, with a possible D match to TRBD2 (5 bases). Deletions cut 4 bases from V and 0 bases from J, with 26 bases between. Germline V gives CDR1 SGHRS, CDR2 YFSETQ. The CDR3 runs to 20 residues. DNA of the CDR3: TGCGCCAGCAGCAGGATCCGAGGGTTAAGAAGATTTCTAGCCAAAAACATTCAGTACTTC. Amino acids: CASSRIRGLRRFLAKNIQYF. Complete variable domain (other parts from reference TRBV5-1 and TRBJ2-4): KAGVTQTPRYLIKTRGQQVTLSCSPISGHRSVSWYQQTPGQGLQFLFEYFSETQRNKGNFPGRFSGRQFSNSRSEMNVSTLELGDSALYLCASSRIRGLRRFLAKNIQYFGAGTRLSVL.

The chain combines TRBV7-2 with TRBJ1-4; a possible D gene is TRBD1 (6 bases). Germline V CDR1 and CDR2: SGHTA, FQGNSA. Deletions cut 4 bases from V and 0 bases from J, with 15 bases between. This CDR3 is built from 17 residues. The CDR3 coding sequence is TGTGCCAGCAGCTCTCAGCGGACAGTTGCAACTAATGAAAAACTGTTTTTT. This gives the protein CASSSQRTVATNEKLFF.